This entry is about one T cell receptor beta chain. TCRdb's copy holds only in-frame clones and misses some; the assay was immunoSEQ multiplex PCR. The sample contains 46,000 or so clones, approximately 87% of which appear only once. The data are from a study of T cell changes during pregnancy in multiple sclerosis. This CDR3 is 15 amino acids long. Germline CDR1 and CDR2: SGHTA and FQGNSA. V was pared by 5 bases and J by 8 bases, with 21 bases between. The chain recombines TRBV7-2 with TRBJ1-2, with D perhaps matching TRBD1 (6 bases). The sample was peripheral blood, taken in the second trimester of pregnancy. The TCR originated in a female donor in good health, enrolled as a control in a pregnancy study. The CDR3 nucleotides are TGTGCCAGCAGCCGAAACGGGGGGGGGCTCCGGGGCTACACCTTC. This gives the protein CASSRNGGGLRGYTF.